The source of this TCR beta chain is a study of blood T cells in healthy people across ages. Primed by a sample-barcoded 5' primer and a J-beta primer mix, a second PCR proceeded for 7 to 11 cycles. Each TCR beta cDNA got a 12-nucleotide random molecular identifier. TCRdb independently ran MiXCR on the 5' RACE reads; one entry per CDR3 protein. The sample has around 1.5 million distinct CDR3 sequences, around 59% seen once. Trimming removed 3 bases at V and 2 bases at J, with 8 bases between. Looked up from germline, CDR1 is MGHDK and CDR2 is SYGVNS. The CDR3 runs to 13 residues. The sample providers were healthy Caucasian people from Russia, aged roughly 6 to 95. Total RNA extraction produced at least 5.5 micrograms (per sample) for the study. This clonotype was recorded at least ten times.

The receptor's source is a man younger than 35 in good health. The sequenced sample consisted of blood. The gene calls are TRBV25-1 and TRBJ2-7; D is ambiguous. This CDR3 reads CASSDVSAYEQYF. The CDR3 bases are TGTGCCAGCAGTGATGTGTCTGCCTACGAGCAGTACTTC.